The text below deals with one T cell receptor beta chain. The sample originates from a study of blood T cell repertoires in COVID-19. The germline V and J ends were trimmed by 7 bases and 2 bases, with 12 bases remaining between them. The CDR3 has 13 amino acids. The V gene's germline CDR1 is MNHEY and CDR2 SVGAGI. Sequencing was performed with immunoSEQ multiplex PCR; in TCRdb, only in-frame clones are kept and a portion is missing. Here the sample spans about 260,000 clones, approximately 90% being singletons. A PCR-confirmed or clinician-diagnosed COVID-19 case had contacted exposed participants within 2 weeks of entry.

The TCR comes from a man aged 35 to 55 who had been exposed to COVID-19. Sequences were obtained from PBMCs or T cells enriched from blood (not recorded which). The genes are TRBV6-5 and TRBJ2-7; D is ambiguous. The CDR3, as DNA: TGTGCCAGCACGCACGGCGGTCCCTACGAGCAGTACTTC. This encodes CASTHGGPYEQYF.